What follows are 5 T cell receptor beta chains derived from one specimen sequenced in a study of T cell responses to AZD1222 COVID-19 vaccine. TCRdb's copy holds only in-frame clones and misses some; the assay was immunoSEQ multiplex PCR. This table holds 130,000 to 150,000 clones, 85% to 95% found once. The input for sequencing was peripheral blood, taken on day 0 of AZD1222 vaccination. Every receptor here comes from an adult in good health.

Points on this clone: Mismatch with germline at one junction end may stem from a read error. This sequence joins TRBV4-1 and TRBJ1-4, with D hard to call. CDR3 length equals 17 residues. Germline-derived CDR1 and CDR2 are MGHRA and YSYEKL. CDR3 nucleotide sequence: TGCGCCAGCACCCAACTCTACAGAGCCGCAACTAATGAAAAACTGTTTTTT. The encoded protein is CASTQLYRAATNEKLFF.

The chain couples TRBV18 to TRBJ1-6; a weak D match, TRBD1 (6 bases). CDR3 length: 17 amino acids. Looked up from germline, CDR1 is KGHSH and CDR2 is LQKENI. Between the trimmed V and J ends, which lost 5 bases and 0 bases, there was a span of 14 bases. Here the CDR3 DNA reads TGTGCCAGCTCATCACAGGGTTTGAGCTCCTATAATTCACCCCTCCACTTT. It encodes CASSSQGLSSYNSPLHF.

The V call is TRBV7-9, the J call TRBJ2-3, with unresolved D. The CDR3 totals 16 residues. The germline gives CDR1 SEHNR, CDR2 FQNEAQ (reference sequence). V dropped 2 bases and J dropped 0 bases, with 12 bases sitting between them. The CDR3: CASSLFVAASTDTQYF. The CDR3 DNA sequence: TGTGCCAGCAGCTTATTTGTGGCAGCTAGCACAGATACGCAGTATTTT.

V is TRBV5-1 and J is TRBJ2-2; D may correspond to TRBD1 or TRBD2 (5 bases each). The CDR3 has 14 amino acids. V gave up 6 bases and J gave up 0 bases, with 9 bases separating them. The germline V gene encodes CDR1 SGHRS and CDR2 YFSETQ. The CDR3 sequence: CASTRGTNTGELFF. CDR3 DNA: TGCGCCAGCACCCGGGGCACGAACACCGGGGAGCTGTTTTTT.

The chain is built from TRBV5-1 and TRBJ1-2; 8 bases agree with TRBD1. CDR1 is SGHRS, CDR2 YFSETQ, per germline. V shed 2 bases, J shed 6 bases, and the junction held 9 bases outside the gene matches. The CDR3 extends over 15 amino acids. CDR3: CASSLRQGSMDGYTF. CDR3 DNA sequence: TGCGCCAGCAGCTTAAGACAGGGGTCGATGGATGGCTACACCTTC.